This T cell receptor beta chain was obtained from a study of resident and recirculating memory T cells in vitiligo. Overall study context: Samples were epidermis from two lesional and two nonlesional sites, plus PBMCs. Whole samples, not sorted cells, were homogenized and used for genomic DNA extraction. The study's findings and limits: Non-conserved TCRs across sites and patients suggested distinct clones per lesion.

A note on this clone: The antigen is not known.

Using immunoSEQ multiplex PCR, the repertoire was profiled, and TCRdb retains in-frame clones only, with some absent. The table records 70,000 to 95,000 clones, roughly nine tenths of them present only once. Per germline, CDR1 WSHSY and CDR2 SAAADI. The CDR3 sequence is 14 residues long. V shed 8 bases, J shed 4 bases, and the junction held 6 bases outside the gene matches. Sequencing was performed on blood. The chain employs TRBV10-2 and TRBJ1-4, with 8 positions matching TRBD1. The receptor was isolated from a male donor with vitiligo. CDR3 in DNA: TGCGCCAGCGGGGACAGGCCTTATAATGAAAAACTGTTTTTT. Translating gives CASGDRPYNEKLFF.